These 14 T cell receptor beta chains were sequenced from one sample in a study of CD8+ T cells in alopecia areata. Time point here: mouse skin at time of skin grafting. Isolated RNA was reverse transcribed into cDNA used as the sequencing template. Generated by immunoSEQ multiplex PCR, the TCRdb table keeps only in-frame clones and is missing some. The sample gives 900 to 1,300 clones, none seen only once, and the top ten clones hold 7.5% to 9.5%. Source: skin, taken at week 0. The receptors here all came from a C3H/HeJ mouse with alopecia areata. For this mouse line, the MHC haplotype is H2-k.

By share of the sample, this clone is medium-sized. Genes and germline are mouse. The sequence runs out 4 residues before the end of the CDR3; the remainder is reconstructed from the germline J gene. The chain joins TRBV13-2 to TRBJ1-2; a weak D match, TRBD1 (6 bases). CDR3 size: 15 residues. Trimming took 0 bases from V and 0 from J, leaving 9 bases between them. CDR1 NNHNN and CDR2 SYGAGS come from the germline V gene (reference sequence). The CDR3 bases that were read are TGTGCCAGCGGTGATGCGGGACAAACAAACTCC. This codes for CASGDAGQTNS. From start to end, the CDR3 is CASGDAGQTNSDYTF.

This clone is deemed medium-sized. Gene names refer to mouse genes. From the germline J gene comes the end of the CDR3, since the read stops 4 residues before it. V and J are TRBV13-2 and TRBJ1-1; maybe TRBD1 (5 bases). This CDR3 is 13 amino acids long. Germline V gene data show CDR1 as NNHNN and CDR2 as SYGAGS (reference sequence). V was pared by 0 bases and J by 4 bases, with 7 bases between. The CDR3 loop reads CASGDGGSTEVFF. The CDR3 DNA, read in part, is TGTGCCAGCGGTGATGGGGGGTCCACA.

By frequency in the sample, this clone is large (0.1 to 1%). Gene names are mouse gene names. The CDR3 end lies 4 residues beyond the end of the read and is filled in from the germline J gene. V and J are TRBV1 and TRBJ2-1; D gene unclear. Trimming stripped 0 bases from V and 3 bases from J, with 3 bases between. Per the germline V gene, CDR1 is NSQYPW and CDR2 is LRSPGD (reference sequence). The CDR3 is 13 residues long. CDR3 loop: CTCSADSYAEQFF. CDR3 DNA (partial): TGCACCTGCAGTGCAGACAGCTATGCT.

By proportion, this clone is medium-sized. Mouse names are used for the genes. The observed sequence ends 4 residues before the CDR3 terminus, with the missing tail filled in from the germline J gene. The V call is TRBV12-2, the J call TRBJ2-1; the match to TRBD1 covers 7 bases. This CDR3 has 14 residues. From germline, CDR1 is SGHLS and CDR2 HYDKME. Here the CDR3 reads CASSPTGRVAEQFF. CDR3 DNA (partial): TGTGCCAGCTCTCCGACAGGGAGAGTGGCT.

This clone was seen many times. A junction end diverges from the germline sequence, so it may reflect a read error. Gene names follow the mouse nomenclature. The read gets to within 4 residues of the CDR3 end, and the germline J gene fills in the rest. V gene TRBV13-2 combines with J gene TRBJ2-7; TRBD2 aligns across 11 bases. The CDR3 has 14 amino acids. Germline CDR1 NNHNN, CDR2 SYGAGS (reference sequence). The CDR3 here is CAGGDGTGGYEQYF. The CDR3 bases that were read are TGTGCCGGCGGTGATGGGACTGGGGGATAT.

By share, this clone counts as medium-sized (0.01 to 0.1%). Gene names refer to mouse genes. This CDR3 is CASSFSTTNSDYTF. CDR3 bases read: TGTGCTAGCAGTTTTAGTACAACAAACTCC. V and J are TRBV29 and TRBJ1-2; unclear D gene. The observed sequence ends 4 residues before the CDR3 terminus, with the missing tail filled in from the germline J gene. CDR1 MSHET and CDR2 SYDVDS come from the germline V gene. V lost 3 bases and J lost 0, with 8 bases in between. The CDR3 contains 14 residues.

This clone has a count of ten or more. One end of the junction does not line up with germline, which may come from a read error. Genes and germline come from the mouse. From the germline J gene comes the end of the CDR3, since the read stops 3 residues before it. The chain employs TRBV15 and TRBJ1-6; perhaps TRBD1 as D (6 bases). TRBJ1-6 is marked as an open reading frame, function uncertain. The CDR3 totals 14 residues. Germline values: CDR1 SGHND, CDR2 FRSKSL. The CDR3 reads CAGSLDRYNSPLYF. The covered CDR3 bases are TGTGCCGGCAGTTTAGACAGGTATAATTCGCCC.

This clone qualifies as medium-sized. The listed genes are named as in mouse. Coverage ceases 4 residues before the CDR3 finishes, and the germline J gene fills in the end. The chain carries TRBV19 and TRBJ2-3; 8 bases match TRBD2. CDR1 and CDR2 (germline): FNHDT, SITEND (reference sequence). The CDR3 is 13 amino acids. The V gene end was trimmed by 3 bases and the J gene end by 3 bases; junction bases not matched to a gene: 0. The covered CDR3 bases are TGTGCCAGCAGTAGGGGGGGCGCAGAA. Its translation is CASSRGGAE. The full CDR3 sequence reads CASSRGGAETLYF.

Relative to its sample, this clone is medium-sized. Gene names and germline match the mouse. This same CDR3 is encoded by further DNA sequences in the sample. Partial CDR3 DNA: TGTGCCAGCGATTCACAGGGAGATGCT. The encoded protein is CASDSQGDA. The CDR3 reads in full as CASDSQGDAEQFF. This chain links TRBV13-2 with TRBJ2-1; weak D call: TRBD1 (6 bases). Read coverage stops 4 residues before the CDR3 terminus; the germline J gene supplies the remainder. Trimming cost V 6 bases and J 5 bases, with 12 bases left between them. The CDR3 is 13 residues long. The V gene's germline CDR1 is NNHNN and CDR2 SYGAGS (reference sequence).

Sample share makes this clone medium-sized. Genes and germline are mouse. CDR3 residues: CASSDGLGGAYAEQFF. Incomplete CDR3 DNA: TGTGCCAGCAGTGATGGACTGGGGGGGGCCTATGCT. The J gene is TRBJ2-1, the V gene TRBV13-1; 11 positions agree with TRBD2. The CDR3 end falls 4 residues outside the read, so it is completed with the germline J gene. Looked up from germline, CDR1 is NSHNY and CDR2 is SYGAGN. CDR3 length equals 16 residues. V lost 0 bases, J lost 3 bases, and 2 bases stayed unmatched.

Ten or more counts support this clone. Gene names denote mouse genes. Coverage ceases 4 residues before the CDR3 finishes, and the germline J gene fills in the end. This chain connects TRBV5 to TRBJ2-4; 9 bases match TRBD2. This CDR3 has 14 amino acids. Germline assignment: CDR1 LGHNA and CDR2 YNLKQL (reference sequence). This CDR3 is CASSHHWGENTLYF. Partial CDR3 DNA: TGTGCCAGCAGCCATCACTGGGGGGAAAAC.

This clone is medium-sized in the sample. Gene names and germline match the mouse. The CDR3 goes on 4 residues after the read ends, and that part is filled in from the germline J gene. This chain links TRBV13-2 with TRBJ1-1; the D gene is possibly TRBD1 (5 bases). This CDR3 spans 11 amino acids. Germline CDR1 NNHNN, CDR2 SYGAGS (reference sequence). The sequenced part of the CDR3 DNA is TGTGCCAGCGGTGACAGGGAA. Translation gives CASGDRE. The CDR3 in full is CASGDREEVFF.

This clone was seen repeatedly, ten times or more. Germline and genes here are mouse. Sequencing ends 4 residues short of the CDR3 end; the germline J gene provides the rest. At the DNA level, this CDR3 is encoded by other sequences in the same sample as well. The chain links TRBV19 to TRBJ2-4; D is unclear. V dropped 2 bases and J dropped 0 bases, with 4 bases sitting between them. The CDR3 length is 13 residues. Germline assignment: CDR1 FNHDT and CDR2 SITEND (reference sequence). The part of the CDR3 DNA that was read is TGTGCCAGCAGTATCCCTAGTCAAAAC. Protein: CASSIPSQN. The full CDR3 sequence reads CASSIPSQNTLYF.

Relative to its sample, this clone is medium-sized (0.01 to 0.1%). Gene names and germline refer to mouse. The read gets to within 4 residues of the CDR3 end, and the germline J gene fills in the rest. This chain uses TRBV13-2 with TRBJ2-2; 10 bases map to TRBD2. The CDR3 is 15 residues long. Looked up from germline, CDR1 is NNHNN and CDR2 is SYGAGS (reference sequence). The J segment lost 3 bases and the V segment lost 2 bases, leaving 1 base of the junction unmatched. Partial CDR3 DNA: TGTGCCAGCGGTGAACTGGGGGGGTACACCGGG. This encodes CASGELGGYTG. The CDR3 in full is CASGELGGYTGQLYF.